This T cell receptor beta chain was captured in a study of human T cells and chemical hapten exposure. For the study at large: Weekly diphenylcyclopropenone doses were given to patients' scalps across the approximately 26-week study. Study-level findings and limits: Expanded TCRs made up significantly more big CDR3 similarity clusters than controls did.

TCRdb analysed the RACE reads with MiXCR anew, one entry per CDR3 protein. The table lists more than 75,000 distinct CDR3 sequences, about 9.3% of them singletons. Described time point: patch test 2, 6 weeks after DPC sensitization. Described treatment: therapeutic diphenylcyclopropenone sensitization with weekly scalp DPC. Comments on this clonotype: No antigen is known for it.

This CDR3 has 15 residues. In germline, CDR1 is SGHRS, CDR2 YFSETQ. Trimming left V 0 bases short and J 6 bases short, with 14 bases between. Here the sequenced sample was whole blood, taken in connection with sensitization to the hapten diphenylcyclopropenone (DPC). This rearrangement joins TRBV5-1 to TRBJ2-3; D tentatively reads TRBD1 or TRBD2 (5 bases each). The clonotype comes from a woman aged 40 to 49 with alopecia areata. Some clones in this sample may be carry-over from other donors' samples. The CDR3 protein is CASSLVGTTIDTQYF. DNA of the CDR3: TGCGCCAGCAGCTTGGTGGGGACCACCATCGATACGCAGTATTTT.